This T cell receptor (beta chain) was obtained from a study of blood T cells in healthy people across ages. General study findings and limits: Diversity of TCR beta per million T cells declined in a roughly linear way with age.

The V gene's germline CDR1 is LGHNT and CDR2 FRNRAP. This CDR3 has 16 amino acids. V gave up 3 bases and J gave up 0 bases, with 14 bases separating them. The second PCR ran about 6 to 12 cycles with a sample-barcoded 5' primer and J-beta primers. TCRdb re-called the 5' RACE reads with MiXCR, one entry per CDR3 protein. The sample lists around 1,000,000 distinct CDR3 sequences, about 23% occurring once. Notes on this clonotype: As yet, its antigen is unknown.

A further study also used this sample, focusing on T cells of mothers and their children. That report notes: A few healthy Caucasian mothers served as donors, and their six children did as well. The cDNA synthesis received all extracted RNA, at approximately 1.5 ug per 15 ul. Related and unrelated pairs show similar shaping of TCR recombination output by thymic selection.

The V call is TRBV12-5, the J call TRBJ2-5; D possibly uses TRBD1 or TRBD2 (5 bases each). This TCR derives from a girl under 10 years old in good health. Specimen: blood. The CDR3 sequence: CASGFGFEGYQETQYF. CDR3 sequence (DNA): TGTGCTAGTGGTTTTGGGTTTGAGGGGTACCAAGAGACCCAGTACTTC.